This T cell receptor beta chain was captured in a study of OX40 agonist ivuxolimab in advanced cancers. Germline CDR1 reads LNHDA; CDR2 reads SQIVND (reference sequence). The CDR3 sequence is 16 residues long. Trimming stripped 7 bases from V and 1 base from J, with 19 bases between. Clones were read by immunoSEQ multiplex PCR, and TCRdb kept only the in-frame ones, dropping some. The data show under 85,000 clones, roughly 87% seen once. The specimen comprised CD4+ or CD8+ T cells sorted from blood, sampled in a trial of the OX40 agonist ivuxolimab. This TCR derives from an adult with an advanced solid tumor such as melanoma, head and neck, liver or kidney cancer. The V and J genes are TRBV19 and TRBJ1-1; D remains ambiguous. Here the CDR3 reads CASILSGIKTNTEAFF. CDR3 nucleotide sequence: TGTGCCAGTATCCTGTCGGGAATAAAGACGAACACTGAAGCTTTCTTT.